A single sample gave rise to the 8 T cell receptor beta chains below, sequenced in a study of Ad26.COV2.S vaccination and SARS-CoV-2 variants. Treatment: 19 received Ad26.COV2.S at low or high dose, single or two shots; 5 received placebo; per-sample allocation not given. Each sample was drawn 63 days after the first injection (of vaccine or placebo). TCRdb's copy holds only in-frame clones and misses some; the assay was immunoSEQ multiplex PCR. Of about 400,000 clones detected, roughly 80% appear once; the ten largest clones hold around 7.3%. Sequencing used peripheral blood, obtained in a trial of Ad26.COV2.S vaccine versus placebo. Receptors originate from a person aged 18 to 59 who received the Ad26.COV2.S COVID-19 vaccine or a placebo.

The chain links TRBV5-1 to TRBJ2-7; the D is unclear. Germline V gene sequence: CDR1 SGHRS, CDR2 YFSETQ. This CDR3 region has 13 residues. The ends were cut back, 0 bases at V and 1 base at J, with 5 bases in the middle. CDR3 nucleotide sequence: TGCGCCAGCAGCTTGGCGACTTCCTACGAGCAGTACTTC. Translating gives CASSLATSYEQYF.

J is TRBJ2-7 and V is TRBV18, with 7 bases lining up with TRBD2. From germline, CDR1 is KGHSH and CDR2 LQKENI. The V and J ends lost 2 bases and 5 bases, in that order; junction bases with no gene match: 6. CDR3 size: 14 residues. The chain's CDR3 is CASSPSGGGNEQYF. CDR3 coding DNA: TGTGCCAGCTCACCATCCGGCGGGGGAAACGAGCAGTACTTC.

The chain couples TRBV5-1 to TRBJ2-7; D is uncertain. Germline V gene data show CDR1 as SGHRS and CDR2 as YFSETQ. The CDR3 contains 15 residues. The ends were cut back, 2 bases at V and 0 bases at J, with 12 bases in the middle. DNA of the CDR3: TGCGCCAGCAGCTTTGGACCTCTCGGCTCCTACGAGCAGTACTTC. It encodes CASSFGPLGSYEQYF.

The chain couples TRBV4-3 to TRBJ1-2; D ambiguous. V gave up 0 bases and J gave up 4 bases, with 9 bases separating them. The CDR3 is 14 amino acids. CDR1 and CDR2 from the germline V gene are LGHNA and YSLEER. Here the CDR3 DNA reads TGCGCCAGCAGCCAAGATCCGGGCTTCTATGGCTACACCTTC. It is translated as CASSQDPGFYGYTF.

The gene calls are TRBV3-1 (or the pseudogene TRBV3-2) and TRBJ1-4; D unresolved. Germline CDR1 LGHDT, CDR2 YNNKEL (reference sequence). The V and J ends lost 0 bases and 8 bases respectively, with 16 bases between them. The CDR3 contains 16 residues. For the CDR3, the DNA is TGTGCCAGCAGCCAAGATTTGGCTGGTACTTACGAAAAACTGTTTTTT. Encoded protein: CASSQDLAGTYEKLFF.

J is TRBJ1-5 and V is TRBV30; D is unclear. Germline CDR1 is GTSNPN and CDR2 is SVGIG (reference sequence). The CDR3 spans 14 residues. V gave up 1 base and J gave up 0 bases, with 7 bases separating them. The chain's CDR3 is CAWSAGSSNQPQHF. The CDR3 bases are TGTGCCTGGAGTGCCGGTAGTAGCAATCAGCCCCAGCATTTT.

The CDR3 coding sequence is TGTGCCAGCAGCACACGATCTACGGCCGTTGGCTACACCTTC. Translating gives CASSTRSTAVGYTF. V is TRBV9 and J is TRBJ1-2; D uncertain. The germline V gene encodes CDR1 SGDLS and CDR2 YYNGEE. The CDR3 sequence is 14 residues long. V lost 4 bases to trimming and J lost 7 bases, with 17 bases between them. The full variable domain, with the rest looked up from reference TRBV9 and TRBJ1-2, is DSGVTQTPKHLITATGQRVTLRCSPRSGDLSVYWYQQSLDQGLQFLIQYYNGEERAKGNILERFSAQQFPDLHSELNLSSLELGDSALYFCASSTRSTAVGYTFGSGTRLTVV.

This chain joins TRBV18 and TRBJ2-1, with 9 bases matching TRBD1. CDR1 is KGHSH and CDR2 is LQKENI in the germline V gene. This CDR3 comprises 15 residues. With V trimmed by 3 bases and J by 6 bases, 6 bases remained unmatched. The CDR3 protein is CASSPKADRGNEQFF. CDR3 nucleotide sequence: TGTGCCAGCTCACCGAAGGCGGACAGGGGCAATGAGCAGTTCTTC. The full variable domain, in which reference TRBV18 and TRBJ2-1 provide the parts outside the CDR3, is NAGVMQNPRHLVRRRGQEARLRCSPMKGHSHVYWYRQLPEEGLKFMVYLQKENIIDESGMPKERFSAEFPKEGPSILRIQQVVRGDSAAYFCASSPKADRGNEQFFGPGTRLTVL.